This TCR beta chain was recovered during a study of Ad26.COV2.S vaccination and SARS-CoV-2 variants (dated by TCRdb to the early 2020s). General notes on the study: Donors in the vaccine arm were drawn from COV1001, a multicentre, randomized, double-blind, placebo-controlled phase I-IIa trial testing Ad26.COV2.S in healthy adults. Ad26.COV2.S was administered intramuscularly at 5 x 10^10 or 1 x 10^11 viral particles, either as a single shot or as two shots given 56 days apart. The specificity and breadth of SARS-CoV-2-reactive T cell receptors after Ad26.COV2.S vaccination were assessed by TCRbeta repertoire sequencing. A total of some 30 samples were included in the TCR-sequenced set, comprising approximately 20 Ad26.COV2.S vaccine recipients, 5 placebo recipients and 8 SARS-CoV-2 convalescent individuals. Trial participants were randomized into five groups of five: low-dose or high-dose Ad26.COV2.S given once or twice, or placebo on both occasions. Blinding of investigators to trial group allocation was maintained during experiments and outcome assessment. Results the study describes overall, beyond this receptor: Higher spike-specific TCR breadth was observed in Ad26.COV2.S recipients than in placebo recipients (P = 0.0014). After vaccination, spike-specific CD8+ and CD4+ T cell responses were reported to show substantial breadth. Comparing responses between vaccine doses or regimens was not something the study was powered to do. According to the authors, total T cell responses may have been underestimated by the TCR breadth and depth analyses. Non-spike TCR breadth was comparable between vaccine and placebo recipients, consistent with the vaccine containing only spike.

The immunoSEQ Assay was used to sequence TCRbeta CDR3 regions. After extraction, genomic DNA underwent amplification by bias-controlled multiplex PCR, followed by high-throughput sequencing. In the authors' own workflow: To quantify the absolute abundance of every unique TCRbeta CDR3 region, sequences were collapsed and filtered. T cell fraction was estimated by normalizing TCRbeta template counts to usable DNA, which was measured by amplifying reference genes present in all nucleated cells. Repertoire TCRs were annotated as SARS-CoV-2-specific by exact matching of V gene, CDR3 amino acid sequence and J gene to a known reactive TCR set. The reference SARS-CoV-2 TCR set was obtained from MIRA and was filtered for enrichment in COVID-19-positive ImmuneCODE repertoires, whereby public or cross-reactive TCRs were removed. Using the MIRA antigens, annotated TCRs were further analysed by specific ORF or by position within an ORF. Depth was the summed frequency of annotated unique rearrangements, while breadth was defined as annotated unique rearrangements over total unique productive rearrangements. TCR breadth was compared between groups using two-sided Wilcoxon rank-sum tests. TCRdb's version of the immuneACCESS table is confined to in-frame rearrangements and falls short of the full clone set. An unresolved V gene accounts for under half of the shortfall where checked; the remainder is of unknown origin. That table furnishes V, J and clone size, whereas the DNA furnished D and trimming. This sample lists about 350,000 clones; approximately 90% were detected once. The ten largest make up roughly 4.8% of the sample.

Explained via the paper, the treatment or condition label denotes: some 20 received Ad26.COV2.S at low or high dose, single or two shots; roughly five received placebo; per-sample allocation not given. Repertoires of vaccine and placebo recipients were sequenced from samples collected on day 63 after the first injection. Cohort 1b enrolled fewer than 30 adults aged 18-55 years at a single site in Boston, USA, between 29 July and 7 August 2020. Ad26.COV2.S was a replication-incompetent adenovirus type 26 vector expressing a prefusion-stabilized SARS-CoV-2 spike protein from the original Wuhan strain. The CDR3 spans 13 residues, from the cysteine through the phenylalanine. This entry keeps only the CDR3 DNA: 39 bases, framed from base 1. As encoded in the germline V gene, CDR1 is SGHTS while CDR2 is YDEGEE. Relative to germline, V is missing 3 bases and J is missing 12 bases, with 12 bases of the junction outside any gene match.

Concerning this clone itself: The clone's antigen remains unknown. No base-level quality is on record; no much larger clone is a single base apart.

The rearrangement combines TRBV5-8 with TRBJ2-7, with 7 middle bases fitting TRBD1. The TCR sequence derives from a person aged 18-60 years who received the Ad26.COV2.S COVID-19 vaccine or a placebo. The source material was peripheral blood, sampled in a trial of Ad26.COV2.S vaccine versus placebo. The nucleotide sequence reads as follows: TGTGCCAGCAGCTACGGACAGGTACGGAGCTCGTACTTC. Translated, this gives CASSYGQVRSSYF.